These T cell receptor beta chains were read from a single sample in a study of CD8 T cells in ankylosing spondylitis. TCRdb redid the calling of the 5' RACE reads with MiXCR, one entry per CDR3 protein. The sample lists tens of thousands of distinct CDR3 sequences; approximately 5% were seen once. The sample comprised blood, either unsorted or a sorted T cell fraction (not recorded which). The receptors stem from a male donor with ankylosing spondylitis or in good health (not recorded which). Both conserved end residues are part of each CDR3. The D gene is left open where the match is weak. Clone size is stated in some rows and not others, as once, few, many or a class when expanded.

j_call: TRBJ2-7
d_call: TRBD1
clone_size: many
v_call: TRBV24-1
cdr3_nt: TGTGCCACCAGTCACGGACAGGGTCGGCAGTACTTC
cdr3_aa: CATSHGQGRQYF

j_call: TRBJ1-1
d_call: NA
clone_size: many
v_call: TRBV28
cdr3_nt: TGTGCCAGCAGACCCACTGGCGGGGTGGATGAAGCTTTCTTT
cdr3_aa: CASRPTGGVDEAFF

j_call: TRBJ2-7
d_call: TRBD2
clone_size: many
v_call: TRBV11-1
cdr3_nt: TGTGCCAGCAGCCTAGCGGGGACCACCTCCCACGAGCAGTACTTC
cdr3_aa: CASSLAGTTSHEQYF

j_call: TRBJ2-3
d_call: NA
clone_size: NA
v_call: TRBV5-4
cdr3_nt: TGTGCCAGCAGCCTACCAACAGCGAGCACAGATACGCAGTATTTT
cdr3_aa: CASSLPTASTDTQYF

j_call: TRBJ2-7
d_call: NA
clone_size: many
v_call: TRBV28
cdr3_nt: TGTGCCATATTTGGGGACTACGAGCAGTACTTC
cdr3_aa: CAIFGDYEQYF

j_call: TRBJ2-7
d_call: TRBD2
clone_size: many
v_call: TRBV7-8
cdr3_nt: TGTGCCAGCAGCGCCTCAGCGGGGGGGGCCAACGAGCAGTACTTC
cdr3_aa: CASSASAGGANEQYF

j_call: TRBJ1-5
d_call: NA
clone_size: many
v_call: TRBV7-8
cdr3_nt: TGTGCCAGCAGCTTATTCAGCATCCAGCCCCAGCATTTT
cdr3_aa: CASSLFSIQPQHF

j_call: TRBJ2-7
d_call: NA
clone_size: many
v_call: TRBV18
cdr3_nt: TGTGCCAGCTCACCCCGTGCAGACTCCTACGAGCAGTACTTC
cdr3_aa: CASSPRADSYEQYF

j_call: TRBJ2-3
d_call: TRBD1
clone_size: many
v_call: TRBV29-1
cdr3_nt: TGCAGCGCCGACGACAGGGGGTTGGCAGATACGCAGTATTTT
cdr3_aa: CSADDRGLADTQYF

j_call: TRBJ2-2
d_call: NA
clone_size: many
v_call: TRBV28
cdr3_nt: TGTGCCAGCAGTACCGTTACCGGGGAGCTGTTTTTT
cdr3_aa: CASSTVTGELFF

j_call: TRBJ2-3
d_call: NA
clone_size: few
v_call: TRBV7-9
cdr3_nt: TGTGCCAGCAACCCGATCGTCAGCACAGATACGCAGTATTTT
cdr3_aa: CASNPIVSTDTQYF

j_call: TRBJ2-3
d_call: TRBD2
clone_size: many
v_call: TRBV20-1
cdr3_nt: TGCAGTCCTCGGCGGGGGGGCCAAGATACGCAGTATTTT
cdr3_aa: CSPRRGGQDTQYF

j_call: TRBJ1-6
d_call: TRBD1
clone_size: many
v_call: TRBV6-1
cdr3_nt: TGTGCCAGCCGGGACAGCTCCTATAATTCACCCCTCCACTTT
cdr3_aa: CASRDSSYNSPLHF

j_call: TRBJ1-2
d_call: TRBD1
clone_size: many
v_call: TRBV5-1
cdr3_nt: TGCGCCAGCAGCTCCGGACAGGGCGCCTATGGCTACACCTTC
cdr3_aa: CASSSGQGAYGYTF

j_call: TRBJ1-1
d_call: NA
clone_size: many
v_call: TRBV6-6
cdr3_nt: TGTGCCAGTCAGGGCCTTCTGAACACTGAAGCTTTCTTT
cdr3_aa: CASQGLLNTEAFF

j_call: TRBJ2-5
d_call: TRBD2
clone_size: many
v_call: TRBV7-6
cdr3_nt: TGTGCCAGCAGCTTAACAGCGGGGCTAGAGACCCAGTACTTC
cdr3_aa: CASSLTAGLETQYF

j_call: TRBJ2-3
d_call: TRBD1
clone_size: few
v_call: TRBV7-2
cdr3_nt: TGTGCCAGCAGTGAACAGGGGGCGGATACGCAGTATTTT
cdr3_aa: CASSEQGADTQYF

j_call: TRBJ2-1
d_call: TRBD2
clone_size: many
v_call: TRBV18
cdr3_nt: TGTGCCAGCTCACCTTTAGGACTAGGTTCCTACAATGAGCAGTTCTTC
cdr3_aa: CASSPLGLGSYNEQFF

j_call: TRBJ2-1
d_call: NA
clone_size: NA
v_call: TRBV20-1
cdr3_nt: TGCAGTGCTAGACTACCTGAGTACAATGAGCAGTTCTTC
cdr3_aa: CSARLPEYNEQFF

j_call: TRBJ2-2
d_call: NA
clone_size: few
v_call: TRBV7-9
cdr3_nt: TGTGCCAGCAGCCGCGGAGGGGGCGCGAACACCGGGGAGCTGTTTTTT
cdr3_aa: CASSRGGGANTGELFF

j_call: TRBJ2-3
d_call: TRBD2
clone_size: medium-sized
v_call: TRBV5-1
cdr3_nt: TGCGCCAGCACCCAACGGAGCGGGGGGACCACAGATACGCAGTATTTT
cdr3_aa: CASTQRSGGTTDTQYF

j_call: TRBJ2-7
d_call: NA
clone_size: many
v_call: TRBV7-6
cdr3_nt: TGTGCCAGCAGCTTAGAATTACACGCCGCCTACGAGCAGTACTTC
cdr3_aa: CASSLELHAAYEQYF

j_call: TRBJ2-2
d_call: NA
clone_size: many
v_call: TRBV4-3
cdr3_nt: TGCGCCAGCAGCCAAGACGCTCTCACCGGGGAGCTGTTTTTT
cdr3_aa: CASSQDALTGELFF

j_call: TRBJ1-1
d_call: NA
clone_size: NA
v_call: TRBV6-5
cdr3_nt: TGTGCCAGCAGTACGGTTACTGAAGCTTTCTTT
cdr3_aa: CASSTVTEAFF

j_call: TRBJ2-3
d_call: NA
clone_size: many
v_call: TRBV9
cdr3_nt: TGTGCCAGCAGCGTAGGCGGTCGTGGCACAGATACGCAGTATTTT
cdr3_aa: CASSVGGRGTDTQYF

j_call: TRBJ2-2
d_call: TRBD1
clone_size: many
v_call: TRBV9
cdr3_nt: TGTGCCAGCAGCGTTTGGGGGGACAGGGGTACCGGGGAGCTGTTTTTT
cdr3_aa: CASSVWGDRGTGELFF

j_call: TRBJ2-7
d_call: NA
clone_size: many
v_call: TRBV12-3/TRBV12-4
cdr3_nt: TGTGCCAGCAGTTTGGTGGGGGGCGACGAGCAGTACTTC
cdr3_aa: CASSLVGGDEQYF

j_call: TRBJ2-7
d_call: TRBD2
clone_size: NA
v_call: TRBV11-2
cdr3_nt: TGTGCCAGCAGCTTAGAGGGGACTAGCGGGGGCTACGAGCAGTACTTC
cdr3_aa: CASSLEGTSGGYEQYF

j_call: TRBJ1-4
d_call: NA
clone_size: many
v_call: TRBV5-1
cdr3_nt: TGCGCCAGCAGCTTGGTGGGAGGAGGCGAAAAACTGTTTTTT
cdr3_aa: CASSLVGGGEKLFF

j_call: TRBJ2-5
d_call: NA
clone_size: many
v_call: TRBV20-1
cdr3_nt: TGCAGTGCTAGAGATGCGGTTGCAGAGACCCAGTACTTC
cdr3_aa: CSARDAVAETQYF

j_call: TRBJ1-1
d_call: NA
clone_size: few
v_call: TRBV7-6
cdr3_nt: TGTGCCAGCTCCCCCGGGACCGGTCTGAACACTGAAGCTTTCTTT
cdr3_aa: CASSPGTGLNTEAFF

j_call: TRBJ2-4
d_call: TRBD1
clone_size: many
v_call: TRBV4-1
cdr3_nt: TGCGCCAGCAGCCAGATCGGGGACAGGGGAGCCAAAAACATTCAGTACTTC
cdr3_aa: CASSQIGDRGAKNIQYF

j_call: TRBJ1-4
d_call: NA
clone_size: many
v_call: TRBV5-4
cdr3_nt: TGTGCCAGCAGCCCGGACCTTGGGGATGAAAAACTGTTTTTT
cdr3_aa: CASSPDLGDEKLFF

j_call: TRBJ1-1
d_call: NA
clone_size: many
v_call: TRBV19
cdr3_nt: TGTGCCAGTAGTCCCCAGCGGAACACTGAAGCTTTCTTT
cdr3_aa: CASSPQRNTEAFF

j_call: TRBJ2-3
d_call: TRBD2
clone_size: many
v_call: TRBV12-3/TRBV12-4
cdr3_nt: TGTGCCAGCAGAACCGGGACTAGCGGGTCAGATACGCAGTATTTT
cdr3_aa: CASRTGTSGSDTQYF

j_call: TRBJ1-5
d_call: NA
clone_size: many
v_call: TRBV2
cdr3_nt: TGTGCCAGCAGTGATCCCGGAGAACCCCAGCATTTT
cdr3_aa: CASSDPGEPQHF

j_call: TRBJ2-1
d_call: NA
clone_size: many
v_call: TRBV12-3/TRBV12-4
cdr3_nt: TGTGCCAGCAGCCTGGGGGTCTTCCAGCAGTTCTTC
cdr3_aa: CASSLGVFQQFF

j_call: TRBJ2-3
d_call: TRBD2
clone_size: many
v_call: TRBV6-6
cdr3_nt: TGTGCCAGCGGCGGGGGGCTTGGCGATACGCAGTATTTT
cdr3_aa: CASGGGLGDTQYF

j_call: TRBJ1-3
d_call: NA
clone_size: many
v_call: TRBV7-3
cdr3_nt: TGTGCCAGCAGCACTAACTCTGGAAACACCATATATTTT
cdr3_aa: CASSTNSGNTIYF

j_call: TRBJ1-5
d_call: NA
clone_size: many
v_call: TRBV7-9
cdr3_nt: TGTGCCAGCAGCCAGGGACAACTGAATCAGCCCCAGCATTTT
cdr3_aa: CASSQGQLNQPQHF

j_call: TRBJ2-3
d_call: TRBD2
clone_size: many
v_call: TRBV5-1
cdr3_nt: TGCGCCAGCAGGGAGCTACGGGGGGGACCCACAGATACGCAGTATTTT
cdr3_aa: CASRELRGGPTDTQYF

j_call: TRBJ2-7
d_call: NA
clone_size: many
v_call: TRBV29-1
cdr3_nt: TGCAGCGTTGTGCTGGGACGCTCCTACGAGCAGTACTTC
cdr3_aa: CSVVLGRSYEQYF

j_call: TRBJ1-1
d_call: NA
clone_size: many
v_call: TRBV21-1
cdr3_nt: TGTGCCAGCAGCAAAGCCTGGGGGGAAAACACTGAAGCTTTCTTT
cdr3_aa: CASSKAWGENTEAFF

j_call: TRBJ2-2
d_call: NA
clone_size: many
v_call: TRBV5-1
cdr3_nt: TGCGCCAGCAGCCCTAGCAAGGGGCACACCGGGGAGCTGTTTTTT
cdr3_aa: CASSPSKGHTGELFF

j_call: TRBJ2-3
d_call: NA
clone_size: many
v_call: TRBV5-1
cdr3_nt: TGCGCCAGCACCCTCTGGGGGGACAGAACAGATACGCAGTATTTT
cdr3_aa: CASTLWGDRTDTQYF

j_call: TRBJ1-1
d_call: NA
clone_size: many
v_call: TRBV21-1
cdr3_nt: TGTGCCAGCAGCAATCAGGGTTGCACTGAAGCTTTCTTT
cdr3_aa: CASSNQGCTEAFF

j_call: TRBJ1-2
d_call: NA
clone_size: many
v_call: TRBV30
cdr3_nt: TGTGCCTGGAGTGTACCAGGGGAGTCCTATGGCTACACCTTC
cdr3_aa: CAWSVPGESYGYTF

j_call: TRBJ2-3
d_call: TRBD2
clone_size: NA
v_call: TRBV4-1
cdr3_nt: TGCGCCAGCAGCCAAGATAAGAGTCGGGCTAGCGGGGTATCAGATACGCAGTATTTT
cdr3_aa: CASSQDKSRASGVSDTQYF

j_call: TRBJ1-1
d_call: NA
clone_size: many
v_call: TRBV5-6
cdr3_nt: TGTGCCAGCAGCTTGGCGGCGAACACTGAAGCTTTCTTT
cdr3_aa: CASSLAANTEAFF